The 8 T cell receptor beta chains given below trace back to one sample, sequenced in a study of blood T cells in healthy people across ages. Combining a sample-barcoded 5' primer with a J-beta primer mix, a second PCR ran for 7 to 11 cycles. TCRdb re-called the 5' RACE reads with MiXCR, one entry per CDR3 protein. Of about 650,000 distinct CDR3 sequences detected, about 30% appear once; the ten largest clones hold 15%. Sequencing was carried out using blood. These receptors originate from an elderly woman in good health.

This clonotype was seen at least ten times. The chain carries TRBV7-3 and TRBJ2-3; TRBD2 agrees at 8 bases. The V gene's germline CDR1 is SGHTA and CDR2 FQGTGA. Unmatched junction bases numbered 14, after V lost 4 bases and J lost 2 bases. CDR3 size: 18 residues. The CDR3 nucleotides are TGTGCCAGCAGCTCGTCTTTCGGGGCTAGCGGGTCCACAGATACGCAGTATTTT. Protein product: CASSSSFGASGSTDTQYF. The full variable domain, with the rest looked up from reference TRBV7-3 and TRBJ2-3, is GAGVSQTPSNKVTEKGKYVELRCDPISGHTALYWYRQSLGQGPEFLIYFQGTGAADDSGLPNDRFFAVRPEGSVSTLKIQRTERGDSAVYLCASSSSFGASGSTDTQYFGPGTRLTVL.

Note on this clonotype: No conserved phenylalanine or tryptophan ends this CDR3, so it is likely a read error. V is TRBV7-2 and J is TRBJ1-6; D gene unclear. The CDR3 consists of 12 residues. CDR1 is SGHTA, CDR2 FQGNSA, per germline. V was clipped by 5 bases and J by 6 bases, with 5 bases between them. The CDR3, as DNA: TGTGCCAGCAGCGACCCTAATTCACCCCTCCACCTT. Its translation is CASSDPNSPLHL.

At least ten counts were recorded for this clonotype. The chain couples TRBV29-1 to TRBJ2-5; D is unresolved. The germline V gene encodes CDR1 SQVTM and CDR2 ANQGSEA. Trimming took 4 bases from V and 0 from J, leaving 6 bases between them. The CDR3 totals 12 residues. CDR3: CSVGYNQETQYF. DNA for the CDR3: TGCAGCGTTGGGTACAACCAAGAGACCCAGTACTTC. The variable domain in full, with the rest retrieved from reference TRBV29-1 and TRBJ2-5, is SAVISQKPSRDICQRGTSLTIQCQVDSQVTMMFWYRQQPGQSLTLIATANQGSEATYESGFVIDKFPISRPNLTFSTLTVSNMSPEDSSIYLCSVGYNQETQYFGPGTRLLVL.

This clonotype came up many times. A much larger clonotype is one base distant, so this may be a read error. CDR3 nucleotides: TGTGCCAGCAGTGAAGGGCGGCTTACCTCCTACGAGCAGTACTTC. It is translated as CASSEGRLTSYEQYF. The chain is built from TRBV2 and TRBJ2-7; D uncertain. Trimming left V 1 base short and J 0 bases short, with 10 bases between. Germline CDR1 reads SNHLY; CDR2 reads FYNNEI. This CDR3 contains 15 residues.

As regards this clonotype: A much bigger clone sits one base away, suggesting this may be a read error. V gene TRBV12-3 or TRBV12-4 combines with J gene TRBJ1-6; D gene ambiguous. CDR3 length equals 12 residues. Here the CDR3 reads CASRTNNLPLHF. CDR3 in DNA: TGTGCCAGCAGGACAAACAATTTACCCCTCCACTTT.

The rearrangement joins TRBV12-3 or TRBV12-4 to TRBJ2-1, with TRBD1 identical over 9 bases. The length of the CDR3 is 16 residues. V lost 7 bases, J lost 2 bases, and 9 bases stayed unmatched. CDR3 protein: CASTKLRDRAYNEQFF. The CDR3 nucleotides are TGTGCCAGCACCAAACTCCGGGACAGGGCCTACAATGAGCAGTTCTTC.

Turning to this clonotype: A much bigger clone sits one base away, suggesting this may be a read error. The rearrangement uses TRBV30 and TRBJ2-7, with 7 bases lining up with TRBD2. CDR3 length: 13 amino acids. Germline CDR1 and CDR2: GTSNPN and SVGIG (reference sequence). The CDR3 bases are TGTGCCTGGAGGGGGAGGGTACCCTACGAGCGGTACTTC. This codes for CAWRGRVPYERYF.

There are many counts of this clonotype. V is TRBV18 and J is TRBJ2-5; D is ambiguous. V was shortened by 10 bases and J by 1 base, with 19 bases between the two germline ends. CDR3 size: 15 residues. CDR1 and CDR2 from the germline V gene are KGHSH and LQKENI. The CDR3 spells CATAAAKPAQETQYF. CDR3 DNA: TGTGCCACCGCAGCCGCGAAGCCAGCCCAAGAGACCCAGTACTTC.